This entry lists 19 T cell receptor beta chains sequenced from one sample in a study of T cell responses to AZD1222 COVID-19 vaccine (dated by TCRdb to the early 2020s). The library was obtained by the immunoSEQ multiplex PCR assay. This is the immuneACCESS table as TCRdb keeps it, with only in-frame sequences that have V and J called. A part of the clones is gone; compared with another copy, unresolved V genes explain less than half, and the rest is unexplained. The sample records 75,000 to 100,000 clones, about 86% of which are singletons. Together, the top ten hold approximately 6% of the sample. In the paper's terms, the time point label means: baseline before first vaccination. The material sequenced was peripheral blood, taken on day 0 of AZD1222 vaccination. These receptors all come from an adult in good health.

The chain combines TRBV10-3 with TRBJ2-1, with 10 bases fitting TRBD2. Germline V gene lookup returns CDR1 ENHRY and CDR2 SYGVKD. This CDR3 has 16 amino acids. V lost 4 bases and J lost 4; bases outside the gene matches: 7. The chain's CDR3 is CAISGGSGGGYNEQFF. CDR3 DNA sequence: TGTGCCATCAGTGGAGGGAGCGGGGGGGGTTACAATGAGCAGTTCTTC.

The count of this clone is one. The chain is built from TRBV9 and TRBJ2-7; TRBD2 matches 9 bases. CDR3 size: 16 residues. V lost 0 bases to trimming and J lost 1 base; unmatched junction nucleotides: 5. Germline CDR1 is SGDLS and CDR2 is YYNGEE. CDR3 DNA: TGTGCCAGCAGCGTAGATGCTCTAGCGGGATCCTACGAGCAGTACTTC. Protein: CASSVDALAGSYEQYF.

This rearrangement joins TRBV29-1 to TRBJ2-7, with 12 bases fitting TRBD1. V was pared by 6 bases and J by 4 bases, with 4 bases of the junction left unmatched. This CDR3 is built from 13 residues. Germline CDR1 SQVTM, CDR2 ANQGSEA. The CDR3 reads CSVRDRGLYEQYF. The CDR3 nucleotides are TGCAGCGTCCGGGACAGGGGGCTGTACGAGCAGTACTTC.

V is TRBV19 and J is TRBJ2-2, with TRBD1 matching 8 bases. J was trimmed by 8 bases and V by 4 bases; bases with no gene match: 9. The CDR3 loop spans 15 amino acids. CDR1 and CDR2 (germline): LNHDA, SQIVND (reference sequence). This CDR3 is CASSTGTGEWGELFF. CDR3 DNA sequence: TGTGCCAGTAGTACCGGGACAGGAGAGTGGGGGGAGCTGTTTTTT.

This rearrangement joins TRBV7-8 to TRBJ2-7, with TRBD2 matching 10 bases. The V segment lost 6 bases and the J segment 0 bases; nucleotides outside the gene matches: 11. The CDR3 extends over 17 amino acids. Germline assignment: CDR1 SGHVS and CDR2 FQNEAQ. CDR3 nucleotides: TGTGCCAGCAGATTGAGGACTAGCGGATCCTCCTCCTACGAGCAGTACTTC. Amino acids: CASRLRTSGSSSYEQYF.

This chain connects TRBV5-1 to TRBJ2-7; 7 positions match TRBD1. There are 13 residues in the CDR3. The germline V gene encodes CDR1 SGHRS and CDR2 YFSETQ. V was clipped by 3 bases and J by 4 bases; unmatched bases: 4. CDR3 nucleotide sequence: TGCGCCAGCAGCTGGGACAGTGGTTACGAGCAGTACTTC. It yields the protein CASSWDSGYEQYF.

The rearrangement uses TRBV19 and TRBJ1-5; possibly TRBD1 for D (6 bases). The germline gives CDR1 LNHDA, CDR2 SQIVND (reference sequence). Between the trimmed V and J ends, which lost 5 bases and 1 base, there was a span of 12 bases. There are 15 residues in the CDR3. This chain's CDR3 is CASSWGAISNQPQHF. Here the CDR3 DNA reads TGTGCCAGTAGTTGGGGGGCTATAAGCAATCAGCCCCAGCATTTT.

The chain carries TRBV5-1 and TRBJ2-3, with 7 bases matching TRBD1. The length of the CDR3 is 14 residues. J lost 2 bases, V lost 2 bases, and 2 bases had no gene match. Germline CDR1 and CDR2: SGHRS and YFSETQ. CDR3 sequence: CASSFDRVTDTQYF. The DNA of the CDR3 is TGCGCCAGCAGCTTCGACAGGGTCACAGATACGCAGTATTTT.

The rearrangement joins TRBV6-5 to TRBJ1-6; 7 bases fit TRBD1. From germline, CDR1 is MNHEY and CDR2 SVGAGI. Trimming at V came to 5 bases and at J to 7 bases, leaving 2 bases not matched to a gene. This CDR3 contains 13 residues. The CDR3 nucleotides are TGTGCCAGCAGTCGACAGGGCAATTCACCCCTCCACTTT. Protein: CASSRQGNSPLHF.

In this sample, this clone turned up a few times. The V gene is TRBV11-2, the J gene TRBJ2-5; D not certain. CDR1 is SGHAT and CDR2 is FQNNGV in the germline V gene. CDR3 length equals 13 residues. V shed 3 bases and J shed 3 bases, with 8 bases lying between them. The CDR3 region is CASSFSDKETQYF. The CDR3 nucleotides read TGTGCCAGCAGCTTTAGTGATAAAGAGACCCAGTACTTC. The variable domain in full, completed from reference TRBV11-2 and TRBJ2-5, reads EAGVAQSPRYKIIEKRQSVAFWCNPISGHATLYWYQQILGQGPKLLIQFQNNGVVDDSQLPKDRFSAERLKGVDSTLKIQPAKLEDSAVYLCASSFSDKETQYFGPGTRLLVL.

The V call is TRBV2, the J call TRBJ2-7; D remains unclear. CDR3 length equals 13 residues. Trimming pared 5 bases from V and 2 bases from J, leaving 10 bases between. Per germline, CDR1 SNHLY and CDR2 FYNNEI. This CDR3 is CASSTASAYEQYF. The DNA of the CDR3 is TGTGCCAGCAGTACTGCCTCGGCCTACGAGCAGTACTTC.

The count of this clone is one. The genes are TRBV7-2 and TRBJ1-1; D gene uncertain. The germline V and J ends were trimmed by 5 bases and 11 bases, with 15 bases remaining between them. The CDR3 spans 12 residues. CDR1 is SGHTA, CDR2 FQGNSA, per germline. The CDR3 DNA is TGTGCCAGCAGCCAAGACGGGTTCATCGCTTTCTTT. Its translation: CASSQDGFIAFF.

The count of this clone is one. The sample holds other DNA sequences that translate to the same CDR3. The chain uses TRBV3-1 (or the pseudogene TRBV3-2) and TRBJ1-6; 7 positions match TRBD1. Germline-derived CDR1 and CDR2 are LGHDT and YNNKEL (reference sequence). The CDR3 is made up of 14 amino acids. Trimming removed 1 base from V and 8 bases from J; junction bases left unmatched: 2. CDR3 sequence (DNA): TGTGCCAGCAGCCAAGGGACAGGAGATTCACCCCTCCACTTT. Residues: CASSQGTGDSPLHF.

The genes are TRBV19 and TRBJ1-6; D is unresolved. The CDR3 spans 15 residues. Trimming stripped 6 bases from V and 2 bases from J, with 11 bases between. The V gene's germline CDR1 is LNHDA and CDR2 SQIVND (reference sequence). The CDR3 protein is CASRPTEPYNSPLHF. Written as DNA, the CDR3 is TGTGCCAGTAGACCTACAGAACCCTATAATTCACCCCTCCACTTT.

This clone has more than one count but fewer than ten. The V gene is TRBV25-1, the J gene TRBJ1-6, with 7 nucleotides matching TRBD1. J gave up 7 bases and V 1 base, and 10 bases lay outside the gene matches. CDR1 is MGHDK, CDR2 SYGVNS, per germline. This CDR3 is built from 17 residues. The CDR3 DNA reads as TGTGCCAGCAGTGAATTCCCCCCCGGGACAGCAAATTCACCCCTCCACTTT. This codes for CASSEFPPGTANSPLHF.

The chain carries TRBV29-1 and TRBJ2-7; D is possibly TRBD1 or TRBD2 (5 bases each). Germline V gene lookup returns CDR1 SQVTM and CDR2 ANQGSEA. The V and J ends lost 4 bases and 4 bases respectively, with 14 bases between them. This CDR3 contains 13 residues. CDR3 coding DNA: TGCAGCGTTGGGCAGGGAGTTGGGTACGAGCAGTACTTC. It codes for CSVGQGVGYEQYF.

CDR3 protein: CASSHGTSGPTDTQYF. For the CDR3, the DNA is TGCGCCAGCAGCCACGGGACTAGCGGCCCCACAGATACGCAGTATTTT. The rearrangement links TRBV5-1 to TRBJ2-3; 11 nucleotides align to TRBD2. The CDR3 covers 16 residues. V was clipped by 4 bases and J by 2 bases; unmatched bases: 6. The germline CDR1 and CDR2 sequences are SGHRS and YFSETQ.

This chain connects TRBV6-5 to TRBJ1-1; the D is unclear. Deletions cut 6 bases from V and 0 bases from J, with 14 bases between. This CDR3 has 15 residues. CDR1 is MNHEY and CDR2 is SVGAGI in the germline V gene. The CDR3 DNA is TGTGCCAGCAGAGTGGGCCTACTTATGAACACTGAAGCTTTCTTT. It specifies CASRVGLLMNTEAFF.

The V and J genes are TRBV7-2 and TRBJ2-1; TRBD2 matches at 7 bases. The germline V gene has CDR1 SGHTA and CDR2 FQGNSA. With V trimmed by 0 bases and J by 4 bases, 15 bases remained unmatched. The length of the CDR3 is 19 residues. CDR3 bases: TGTGCCAGCAGCTTAGCGCTTTTCCGTTTGACGGGAGGTTACAATGAGCAGTTCTTC. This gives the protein CASSLALFRLTGGYNEQFF. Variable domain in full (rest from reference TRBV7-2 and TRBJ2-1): GAGVSQSPSNKVTEKGKDVELRCDPISGHTALYWYRQSLGQGLEFLIYFQGNSAPDKSGLPSDRFSAERTGGSVSTLTIQRTQQEDSAVYLCASSLALFRLTGGYNEQFFGPGTRLTVL.